Presented here are 25 T cell receptor beta chains from one specimen sequenced in a study of T cells after somatic rescue of genetic block. Here immunoSEQ multiplex PCR was the method, and the copy in TCRdb shows in-frame clones only, minus some. The table records 11,000 to 15,000 clones, 70% to 80% of them present only once. Sequencing input: peripheral blood mononuclear cells (PBMCs). The source is a boy between 5 and 17 years old.

The genes are TRBV7-3 and TRBJ2-5; the match to TRBD2 covers 8 bases. Losses at the gene ends were 5 bases for V and 5 bases for J; bases not matched to a gene: 13. Germline V gene data show CDR1 as SGHTA and CDR2 as FQGTGA. The CDR3 loop spans 16 amino acids. CDR3 DNA: TGTGCCAGCAGCCCCACTCTCGGGGGGGGGTACGAGACCCAGTACTTC. It specifies CASSPTLGGGYETQYF.

This sequence joins TRBV7-6 and TRBJ2-2; D might be TRBD1 (5 bases). CDR1 and CDR2 from the germline V gene are SGHVS and FNYEAQ. V lost 3 bases, J lost 0 bases, and 11 bases lay in between. The CDR3 is 16 amino acids. The CDR3 DNA reads as TGTGCCAGCAGCTTGGTTGGGGCCCCGAACACCGGGGAGCTGTTTTTT. This encodes CASSLVGAPNTGELFF.

The chain combines TRBV7-9 with TRBJ2-1; TRBD2 agrees at 9 bases. CDR3 length: 16 residues. The germline CDR1 and CDR2 sequences are SEHNR and FQNEAQ (reference sequence). After removal of 1 base from V and 7 bases from J, the junction contained 8 bases not matched to a gene. CDR3: CASSLERLAVWNEQFF. The DNA for the CDR3 is TGTGCCAGCAGCTTAGAGAGACTAGCGGTCTGGAATGAGCAGTTCTTC.

This clone is classed as medium-sized. The chain has TRBV10-3 and TRBJ1-5; D gene uncertain. The CDR3 covers 14 residues. Germline-derived CDR1 and CDR2 are ENHRY and SYGVKD. V gave up 0 bases and J gave up 0 bases, with 3 bases separating them. The CDR3 DNA sequence: TGTGCCATCAGTGAGTCCAGTAGCAATCAGCCCCAGCATTTT. It codes for CAISESSSNQPQHF.

This clone came up a few times. J is TRBJ2-3 and V is TRBV5-1, with 12 bases matching TRBD2. V was clipped by 4 bases and J by 2 bases; unmatched bases: 8. This CDR3 region has 17 residues. Germline V gene sequence: CDR1 SGHRS, CDR2 YFSETQ. DNA for the CDR3: TGCGCCAGCAGCACGCAAGGACTAGCGGGGACCACAGATACGCAGTATTTT. Encoded protein: CASSTQGLAGTTDTQYF.

The chain employs TRBV19 and TRBJ1-3, with D hard to call. Looked up from germline, CDR1 is LNHDA and CDR2 is SQIVND (reference sequence). The CDR3 has 12 residues. V lost 8 bases and J 7 bases, leaving 12 bases between the germline ends. The CDR3 region is CASGSHGNTIYF. The CDR3, as DNA: TGTGCCAGTGGCTCCCACGGGAACACCATATATTTT.

This clone is judged medium-sized (0.01 to 0.1%). The chain couples TRBV6-4 to TRBJ2-7, with TRBD1 matching over 11 bases. This CDR3 has 18 residues. V was clipped by 8 bases and J by 0 bases; unmatched bases: 15. Germline assignment: CDR1 MRHNA and CDR2 SNTAGT. The CDR3 nucleotides are TGTGCCAGCCTCTTTTCGGACAGGGGGCCTTTAAGCTCCTACGAGCAGTACTTC. This gives the protein CASLFSDRGPLSSYEQYF.

About this clone: The junction and the germline gene differ at one end; a read error may be behind it. The chain employs TRBV13 and TRBJ2-1, with 7 bases lining up with TRBD2. This CDR3 is built from 14 residues. Germline CDR1 reads PRHDT; CDR2 reads FYEKMQ (reference sequence). The CDR3 DNA is TGTGCCAGCAGCCTAGGGACTACCAACAATGAGCAGTTCTTC. Translating gives CASSLGTTNNEQFF.

V is TRBV6-5 and J is TRBJ2-2; D remains unclear. This CDR3 is built from 13 residues. The V end was cut by 4 bases, the J end by 3 bases, with 6 bases between. Germline CDR1 reads MNHEY; CDR2 reads SVGAGI. As DNA, the CDR3 is TGTGCCAGCAGTTTCCAGGACACCGGGGAGCTGTTTTTT. Residues: CASSFQDTGELFF.

This clone appeared a few times. The chain has TRBV19 and TRBJ2-2, with 9 bases lining up with TRBD1. The CDR3 totals 15 residues. Germline CDR1 is LNHDA and CDR2 is SQIVND (reference sequence). Unmatched junction bases numbered 5, after V lost 5 bases and J lost 4 bases. The CDR3 DNA is TGTGCCAGTAGTGCTGGACAGGGGTCCACCGGGGAGCTGTTTTTT. The encoded protein is CASSAGQGSTGELFF.

The gene calls are TRBV5-1 and TRBJ2-1; tentatively, D is TRBD1 (6 bases). Trimming removed 0 bases at V and 10 bases at J, with 14 bases between. This CDR3 has 14 amino acids. Per germline, CDR1 SGHRS and CDR2 YFSETQ. The CDR3 DNA is TGCGCCAGCAGCTTGGTAAACAGGCAGGGGGAGCAGTTCTTC. This sequence encodes CASSLVNRQGEQFF.

V gene TRBV5-1 combines with J gene TRBJ2-7, with a possible D match to TRBD2 (5 bases). Germline V gives CDR1 SGHRS, CDR2 YFSETQ. Trimming shortened V by 0 bases and J by 6 bases, and 19 bases separated the two germline ends. The CDR3 loop spans 16 amino acids. CDR3 amino acids: CASSLAATGRGSEQYF. For the CDR3, the DNA is TGCGCCAGCAGCTTGGCCGCGACCGGGCGTGGGAGCGAGCAGTACTTC.

This clone was counted once. The rearrangement uses TRBV5-6 and TRBJ1-2; 10 bases are a match to TRBD1. CDR3 size: 13 residues. V dropped 5 bases and J dropped 3; count of bases not matched to a gene: 1. Per germline, CDR1 SGHDT and CDR2 YYEEEE. The CDR3 DNA reads as TGTGCCAGCAGAGGACAGGGGGACTATGGCTACACCTTC. As protein: CASRGQGDYGYTF.

The gene calls are TRBV7-3 and TRBJ2-4; 7 bases are a match to TRBD1. V was clipped by 2 bases and J by 3 bases; unmatched bases: 1. Germline V gives CDR1 SGHTA, CDR2 FQGTGA. This CDR3 comprises 14 residues. This CDR3 is CASSLSGGKNIQYF. The CDR3 nucleotides are TGTGCCAGCAGCTTATCAGGGGGCAAAAACATTCAGTACTTC.

The J gene is TRBJ1-1, the V gene TRBV28, with 7 bases identical to TRBD1. The CDR3 covers 11 residues. CDR1 is MDHEN and CDR2 is SYDVKM in the germline V gene. The V gene end was trimmed by 6 bases and the J gene end by 8 bases; junction bases not matched to a gene: 3. The CDR3 nucleotides read TGTGCCAGCAGAAAACAGGGGGAAGCTTTCTTT. Its translation: CASRKQGEAFF.

This clone is judged medium-sized (0.01 to 0.1%). The chain recombines TRBV28 with TRBJ1-5; the D gene is possibly TRBD1 (6 bases). Germline V gene lookup returns CDR1 MDHEN and CDR2 SYDVKM. V was clipped by 3 bases and J by 8 bases, with 17 bases between them. The CDR3 length is 15 residues. Here the CDR3 DNA reads TGTGCCAGCAGTTTTAATACAGGGAGGATAAAGCCCCAGCATTTT. Residues: CASSFNTGRIKPQHF.

The chain combines TRBV11-2 with TRBJ2-3, with no clear D. CDR1 is SGHAT and CDR2 is FQNNGV in the germline V gene. The V gene lost 3 bases and the J gene lost 2 bases, with 9 bases spanning the gap. CDR3 length equals 14 residues. The CDR3 DNA reads as TGTGCCAGCAGCTTCTCTAGGGCCACAGATACGCAGTATTTT. Translating gives CASSFSRATDTQYF.

This chain joins TRBV10-3 and TRBJ1-5; possibly TRBD1 for D (5 bases). V was trimmed by 4 bases and J by 5 bases, leaving 9 bases between them. The germline V gene has CDR1 ENHRY and CDR2 SYGVKD. The CDR3 sequence is 13 residues long. Here the CDR3 DNA reads TGTGCCATCAGTGGCAGGGTAGATCAGCCCCAGCATTTT. Residues: CAISGRVDQPQHF.

The chain couples TRBV2 to TRBJ2-1; 8 bases are a match to TRBD1. V lost 0 bases, J lost 5 bases, and 9 bases stayed unmatched. This CDR3 spans 17 amino acids. Germline CDR1 reads SNHLY; CDR2 reads FYNNEI. DNA of the CDR3: TGTGCCAGCAGTGAAGCGCGCTACGGGACAGGCCACAATGAGCAGTTCTTC. Translated: CASSEARYGTGHNEQFF.

The chain recombines TRBV5-1 with TRBJ2-7, with a weak D call TRBD2 (6 bases). Germline values: CDR1 SGHRS, CDR2 YFSETQ. V was cut by 0 bases and J by 3 bases, with 10 bases left in between. The CDR3 is made up of 14 amino acids. This CDR3 is CASSLGAGLYEQYF. DNA for the CDR3: TGCGCCAGCAGCTTGGGGGCGGGGCTCTACGAGCAGTACTTC.

V and J are TRBV28 and TRBJ1-2; TRBD1 agrees at 7 bases. The CDR3 is 17 amino acids. In germline, CDR1 is MDHEN, CDR2 SYDVKM. V gave up 3 bases and J gave up 2 bases; unmatched junction bases: 12. Written as DNA, the CDR3 is TGTGCCAGCAGTTTTGGCTCTAATACAGGGGCCAACTATGGCTACACCTTC. Its translation is CASSFGSNTGANYGYTF.

The chain is built from TRBV19 and TRBJ2-5; the D gene is possibly TRBD1 (6 bases). Germline CDR1 reads LNHDA; CDR2 reads SQIVND (reference sequence). The CDR3 is 14 residues long. V lost 6 bases to trimming and J lost 6 bases, with 17 bases between them. The CDR3 reads CASSQSGRGKTQYF. CDR3 nucleotide sequence: TGTGCCAGTAGCCAATCGGGCAGGGGAAAGACCCAGTACTTC.

The count of this clone is one. The chain couples TRBV29-1 to TRBJ2-5; D might be TRBD1 (6 bases). The CDR3 contains 13 residues. CDR1 SQVTM and CDR2 ANQGSEA come from the germline V gene. V gave up 4 bases and J gave up 2 bases, with 11 bases separating them. Written as DNA, the CDR3 is TGCAGCGTTGTTACAGGGCCGCAAGAGACCCAGTACTTC. As protein: CSVVTGPQETQYF.

CDR3 amino acids: CASSEAAGASSTDTQYF. The CDR3 coding sequence is TGTGCCAGCAGTGAAGCAGCGGGGGCCTCCAGCACAGATACGCAGTATTTT. The chain links TRBV25-1 to TRBJ2-3; 8 bases match TRBD2. Germline CDR1 reads MGHDK; CDR2 reads SYGVNS. This CDR3 spans 17 amino acids. The ends lost 2 bases at V and 0 bases at J; junction bases unmatched: 7. The complete variable domain, with remaining parts taken from reference TRBV25-1 and TRBJ2-3, reads EADIYQTPRYLVIGTGKKITLECSQTMGHDKMYWYQQDPGMELHLIHYSYGVNSTEKGDLSSESTVSRIRTEHFPLTLESARPSHTSQYLCASSEAAGASSTDTQYFGPGTRLTVL.

This chain links TRBV25-1 with TRBJ1-4; TRBD1 matches 8 bases. Trimming took 1 base from V and 8 from J; bases not matched to a gene: 9. Germline CDR1 MGHDK, CDR2 SYGVNS. The CDR3 spans 16 residues. The CDR3 here is CASSEFRTGWTEKLFF. The DNA of the CDR3 is TGTGCCAGCAGTGAATTTAGGACAGGGTGGACCGAAAAACTGTTTTTT.